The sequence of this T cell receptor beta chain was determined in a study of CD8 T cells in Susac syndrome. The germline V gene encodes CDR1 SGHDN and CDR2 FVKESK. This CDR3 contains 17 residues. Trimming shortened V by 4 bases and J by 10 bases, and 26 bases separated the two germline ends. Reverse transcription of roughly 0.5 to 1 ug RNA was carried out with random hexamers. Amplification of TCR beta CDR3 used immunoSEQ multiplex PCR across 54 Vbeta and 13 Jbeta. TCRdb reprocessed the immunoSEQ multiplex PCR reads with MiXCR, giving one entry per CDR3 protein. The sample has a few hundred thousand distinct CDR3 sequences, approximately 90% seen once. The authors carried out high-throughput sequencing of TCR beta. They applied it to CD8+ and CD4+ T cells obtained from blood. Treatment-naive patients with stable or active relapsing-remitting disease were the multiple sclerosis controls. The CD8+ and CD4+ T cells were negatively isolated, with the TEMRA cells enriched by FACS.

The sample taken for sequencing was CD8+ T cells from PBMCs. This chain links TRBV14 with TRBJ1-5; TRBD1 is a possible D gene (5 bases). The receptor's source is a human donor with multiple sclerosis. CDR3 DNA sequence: TGTGCCAGCAGCCCGGTGGCAGGGAGGAGTTTAAATGGTCCCCAGCATTTT. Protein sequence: CASSPVAGRSLNGPQHF.